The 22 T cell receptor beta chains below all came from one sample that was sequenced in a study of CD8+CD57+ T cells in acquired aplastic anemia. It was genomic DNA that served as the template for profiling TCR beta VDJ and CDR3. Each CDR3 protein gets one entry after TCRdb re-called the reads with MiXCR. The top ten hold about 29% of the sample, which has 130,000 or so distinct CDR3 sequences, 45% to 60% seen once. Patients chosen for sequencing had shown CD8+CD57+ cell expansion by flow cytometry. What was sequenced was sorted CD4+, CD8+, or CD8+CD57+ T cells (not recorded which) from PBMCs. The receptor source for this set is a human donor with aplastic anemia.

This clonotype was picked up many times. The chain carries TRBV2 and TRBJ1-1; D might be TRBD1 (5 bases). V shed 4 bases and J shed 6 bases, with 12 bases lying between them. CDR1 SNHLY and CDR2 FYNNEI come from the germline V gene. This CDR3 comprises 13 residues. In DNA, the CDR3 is TGTGCCAGCAGTGGGGGCGCTTCCCCTGAAGCTTTCTTT. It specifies CASSGGASPEAFF.

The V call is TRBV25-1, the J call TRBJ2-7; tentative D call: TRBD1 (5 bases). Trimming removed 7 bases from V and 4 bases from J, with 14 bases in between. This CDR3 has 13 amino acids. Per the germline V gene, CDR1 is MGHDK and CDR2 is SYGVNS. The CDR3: CASTGHLGYEQYF. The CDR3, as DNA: TGTGCCAGCACTGGACATTTAGGGTACGAGCAGTACTTC.

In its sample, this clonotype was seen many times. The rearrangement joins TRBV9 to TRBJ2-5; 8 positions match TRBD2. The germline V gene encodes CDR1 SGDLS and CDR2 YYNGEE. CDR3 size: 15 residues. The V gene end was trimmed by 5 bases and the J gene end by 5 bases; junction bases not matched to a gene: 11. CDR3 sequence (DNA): TGTGCCAGCAGTCGTTTTAGCGGGGATCAGGAGACCCAGTACTTC. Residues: CASSRFSGDQETQYF.

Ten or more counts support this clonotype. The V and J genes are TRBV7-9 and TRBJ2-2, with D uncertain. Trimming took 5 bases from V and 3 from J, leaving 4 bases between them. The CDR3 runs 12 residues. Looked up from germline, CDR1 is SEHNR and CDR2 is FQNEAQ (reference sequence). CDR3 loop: CASSQDTGELFF. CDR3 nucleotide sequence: TGTGCCAGCAGCCAAGACACCGGGGAGCTGTTTTTT.

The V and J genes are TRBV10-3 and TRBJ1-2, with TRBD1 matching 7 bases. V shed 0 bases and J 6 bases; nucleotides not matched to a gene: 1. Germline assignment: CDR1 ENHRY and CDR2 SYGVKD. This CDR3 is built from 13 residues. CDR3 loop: CAISESTGDGYTF. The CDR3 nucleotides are TGTGCCATCAGTGAGTCCACAGGGGATGGCTACACCTTC.

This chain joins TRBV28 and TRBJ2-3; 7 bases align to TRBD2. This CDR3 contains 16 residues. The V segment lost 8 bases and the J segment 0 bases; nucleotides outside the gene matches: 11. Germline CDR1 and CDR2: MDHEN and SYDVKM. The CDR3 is CASGSTSVTSTDTQYF. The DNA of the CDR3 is TGTGCCAGCGGATCTACTAGCGTGACTAGCACAGATACGCAGTATTTT. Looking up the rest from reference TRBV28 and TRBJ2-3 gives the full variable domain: DVKVTQSSRYLVKRTGEKVFLECVQDMDHENMFWYRQDPGLGLRLIYFSYDVKMKEKGDIPEGYSVSREKKERFSLILESASTNQTSMYLCASGSTSVTSTDTQYFGPGTRLTVL.

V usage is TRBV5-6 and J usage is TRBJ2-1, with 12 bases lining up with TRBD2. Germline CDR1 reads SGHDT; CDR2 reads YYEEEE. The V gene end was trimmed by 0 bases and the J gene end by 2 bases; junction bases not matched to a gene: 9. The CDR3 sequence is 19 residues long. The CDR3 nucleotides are TGTGCCAGCAGCTTGGCTAGCGGGAGGGTAGTCACGGCCTACAATGAGCAGTTCTTC. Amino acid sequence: CASSLASGRVVTAYNEQFF.

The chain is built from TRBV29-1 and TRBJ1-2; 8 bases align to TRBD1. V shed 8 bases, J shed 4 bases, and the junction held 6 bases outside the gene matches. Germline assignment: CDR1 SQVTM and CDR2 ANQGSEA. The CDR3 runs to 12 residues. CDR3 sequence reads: CSTGTGFYGYTF. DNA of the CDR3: TGCAGCACAGGGACAGGCTTCTATGGCTACACCTTC.

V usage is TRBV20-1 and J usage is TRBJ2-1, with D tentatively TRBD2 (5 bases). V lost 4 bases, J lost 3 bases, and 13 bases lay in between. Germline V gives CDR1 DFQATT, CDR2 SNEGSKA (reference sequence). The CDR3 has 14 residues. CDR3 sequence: CSAMLGEGYNEQFF. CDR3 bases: TGCAGTGCTATGTTGGGCGAGGGCTACAATGAGCAGTTCTTC.

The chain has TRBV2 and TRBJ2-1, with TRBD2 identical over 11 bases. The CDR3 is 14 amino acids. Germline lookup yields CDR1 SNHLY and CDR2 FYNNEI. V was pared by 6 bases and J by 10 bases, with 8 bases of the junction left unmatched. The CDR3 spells CASRGTSGPWEQFF. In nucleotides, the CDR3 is TGTGCCAGCAGAGGGACTAGCGGTCCGTGGGAGCAGTTCTTC.

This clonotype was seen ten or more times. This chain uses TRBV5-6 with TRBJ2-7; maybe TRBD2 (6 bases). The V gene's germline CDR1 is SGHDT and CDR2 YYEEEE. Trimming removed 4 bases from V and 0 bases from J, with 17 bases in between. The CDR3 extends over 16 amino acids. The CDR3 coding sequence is TGTGCCAGCAGCATCCATCGTTTTAGCGGCTCCTACGAGCAGTACTTC. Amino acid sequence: CASSIHRFSGSYEQYF.

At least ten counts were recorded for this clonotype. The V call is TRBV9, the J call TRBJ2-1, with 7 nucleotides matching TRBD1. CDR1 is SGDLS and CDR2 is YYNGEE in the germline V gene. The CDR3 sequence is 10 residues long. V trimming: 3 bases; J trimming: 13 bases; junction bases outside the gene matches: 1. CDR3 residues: CASSGQGQFF. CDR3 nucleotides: TGTGCCAGCAGCGGACAGGGACAGTTCTTC.

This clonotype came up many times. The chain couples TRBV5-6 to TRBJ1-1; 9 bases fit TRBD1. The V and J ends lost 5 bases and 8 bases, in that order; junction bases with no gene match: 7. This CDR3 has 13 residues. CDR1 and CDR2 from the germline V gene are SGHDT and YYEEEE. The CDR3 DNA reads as TGTGCCAGCAGTACAGGGGGCTGGGCAGAAGCTTTCTTT. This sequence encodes CASSTGGWAEAFF. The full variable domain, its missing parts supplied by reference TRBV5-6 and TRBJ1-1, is DAGVTQSPTHLIKTRGQQVTLRCSPKSGHDTVSWYQQALGQGPQFIFQYYEEEERQRGNFPDRFSGHQFPNYSSELNVNALLLGDSALYLCASSTGGWAEAFFGQGTRLTVV.

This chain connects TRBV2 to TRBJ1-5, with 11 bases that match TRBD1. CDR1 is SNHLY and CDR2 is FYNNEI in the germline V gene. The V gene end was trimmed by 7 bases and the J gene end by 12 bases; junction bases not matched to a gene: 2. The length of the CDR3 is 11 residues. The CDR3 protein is CASTGTGGQHF. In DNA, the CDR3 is TGTGCCAGCACGGGGACAGGGGGCCAGCATTTT.

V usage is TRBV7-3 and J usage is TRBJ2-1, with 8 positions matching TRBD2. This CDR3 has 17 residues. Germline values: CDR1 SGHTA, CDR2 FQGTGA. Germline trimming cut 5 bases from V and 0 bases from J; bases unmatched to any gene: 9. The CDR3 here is CASSRSFSGSSYNEQFF. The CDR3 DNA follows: TGTGCCAGCAGCCGATCGTTCAGCGGGAGCTCCTACAATGAGCAGTTCTTC.

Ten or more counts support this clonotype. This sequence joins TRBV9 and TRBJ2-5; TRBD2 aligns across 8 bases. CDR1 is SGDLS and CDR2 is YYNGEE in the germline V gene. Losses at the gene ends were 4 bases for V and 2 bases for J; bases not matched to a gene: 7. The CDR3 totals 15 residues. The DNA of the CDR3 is TGTGCCAGCAGCCCTCTGGCGGGGGGACAAGAGACCCAGTACTTC. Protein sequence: CASSPLAGGQETQYF.

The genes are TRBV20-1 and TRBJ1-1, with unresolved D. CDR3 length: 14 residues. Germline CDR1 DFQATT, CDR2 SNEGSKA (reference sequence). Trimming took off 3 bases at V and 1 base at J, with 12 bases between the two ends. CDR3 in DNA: TGCAGTGCTAGGTCAGGCACTAGGAACACTGAAGCTTTCTTT. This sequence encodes CSARSGTRNTEAFF.

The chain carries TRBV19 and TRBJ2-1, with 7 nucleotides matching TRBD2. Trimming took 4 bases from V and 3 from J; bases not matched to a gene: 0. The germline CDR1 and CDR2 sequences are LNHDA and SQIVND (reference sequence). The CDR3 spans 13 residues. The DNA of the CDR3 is TGTGCCAGTAGTAGCGGGGGCTACAATGAGCAGTTCTTC. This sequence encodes CASSSGGYNEQFF.

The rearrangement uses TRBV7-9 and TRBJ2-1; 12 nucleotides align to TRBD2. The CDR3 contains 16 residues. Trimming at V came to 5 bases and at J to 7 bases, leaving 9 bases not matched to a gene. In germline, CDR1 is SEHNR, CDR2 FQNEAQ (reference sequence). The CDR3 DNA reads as TGTGCCAGCAGCCCTTCTAGCGGGAGGGCCAAGAATGAGCAGTTCTTC. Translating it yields CASSPSSGRAKNEQFF.

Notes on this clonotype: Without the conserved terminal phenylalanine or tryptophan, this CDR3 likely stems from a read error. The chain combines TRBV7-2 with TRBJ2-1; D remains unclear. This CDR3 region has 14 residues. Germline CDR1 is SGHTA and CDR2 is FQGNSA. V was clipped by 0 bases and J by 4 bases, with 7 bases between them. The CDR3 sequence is CASSLAEMYNEQFL. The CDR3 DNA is TGTGCCAGCAGCTTAGCGGAAATGTACAATGAGCAGTTCCTC.

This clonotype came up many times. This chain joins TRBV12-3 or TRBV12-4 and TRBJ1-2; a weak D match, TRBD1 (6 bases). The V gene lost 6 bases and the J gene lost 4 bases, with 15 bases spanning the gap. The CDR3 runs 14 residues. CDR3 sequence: CASRGKGGIYGYTF. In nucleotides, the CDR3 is TGTGCCAGCAGGGGGAAAGGGGGAATCTATGGCTACACCTTC.

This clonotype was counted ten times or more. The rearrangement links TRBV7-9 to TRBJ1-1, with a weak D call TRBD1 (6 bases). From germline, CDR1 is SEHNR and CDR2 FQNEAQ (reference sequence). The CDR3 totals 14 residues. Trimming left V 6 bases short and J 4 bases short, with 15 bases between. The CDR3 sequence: CASSSTGIATEAFF. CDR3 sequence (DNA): TGTGCCAGCAGTTCCACAGGGATTGCCACTGAAGCTTTCTTT.